These T cell receptor beta chains were read from a single sample in a study of T cells after yellow fever vaccination. TCRdb analysed the 5' RACE reads with MiXCR anew, one entry per CDR3 protein. This sample has a few hundred thousand distinct CDR3 sequences, with approximately 13% found just once. The sample in question was CD4+ T cells sorted from PBMCs, obtained 15 days after the yellow fever booster vaccination. Every receptor here comes from a man aged 18 to 29 who received the YFV17D yellow fever vaccine. Each CDR3 is given without its conserved first and last residue. The size of a clone is reported for some rows only, either as once, few or many, or as a class for expanded clones.

V,size,J,CDR3
TRBV4-3,few,TRBJ1-1,ASSQVTTGGPGRTEAF
TRBV9,-,TRBJ2-3,ASSVAGSGGANTQY
TRBV6-2/TRBV6-3,-,TRBJ2-5,ASSYTPTGQETQY
TRBV5-5,few,TRBJ2-1,ASSLGGPPHEQF
TRBV20-1,few,TRBJ1-4,SARSETGFANEKLF
TRBV18,-,TRBJ1-1,ASSPSTGAEAF
TRBV2,few,TRBJ1-2,ASIMDRGHGYT
TRBV6-2/TRBV6-3,few,TRBJ1-5,ASSYAGGGQPQH
TRBV10-3,-,TRBJ1-5,AISAGTYQPQH
TRBV29-1,-,TRBJ1-1,SVVRRRSTEAF
TRBV6-6,few,TRBJ2-3,ASSYSRATDTQY
TRBV7-9,once,TRBJ1-2,ASSQNLTPQDSDGYT
TRBV28,many,TRBJ2-5,ASSRTGAIETQY
TRBV29-1,-,TRBJ1-1,SVVRLGTEAF
TRBV20-1,-,TRBJ2-2,SAIPGLAGGGSGELF
TRBV3-1,few,TRBJ1-2,ATEGQGRNYGYT
TRBV20-1,many,TRBJ2-5,SARDQGALFQETQY
TRBV7-9,-,TRBJ1-1,ASRGQNTEAF
TRBV6-2/TRBV6-3,many,TRBJ2-5,ASSAGEETQY
TRBV18,-,TRBJ2-7,ASSPPGGGHYEQY
TRBV30,-,TRBJ1-5,AWSVYGASRNQPQH
TRBV7-2,-,TRBJ2-3,VSSSPRRDSTQY
TRBV12-3/TRBV12-4,-,TRBJ1-1,ASSPQGRTEAF
TRBV20-1,-,TRBJ2-2,SARTGANTGELF
TRBV5-1,few,TRBJ1-5,ASSLAGRSNQPQH
TRBV4-3,-,TRBJ1-6,ASSQPSQGGFGGPLH
TRBV6-6,-,TRBJ1-2,ASRFGTDYGYT
TRBV28,-,TRBJ1-1,ASTTSEGRGGEAF
TRBV4-2,few,TRBJ2-1,ASSQGSASSYNEQF
TRBV5-1,-,TRBJ2-5,ASSLEGRMRGETQY
TRBV30,-,TRBJ2-7,AWSLGPLYEQY
TRBV12-3/TRBV12-4,few,TRBJ2-5,ASQTAGGETQY
TRBV12-5,few,TRBJ1-2,ASGLRQGLGYT
TRBV29-1,few,TRBJ2-1,SGTPGVAGGGEQF
TRBV7-3,-,TRBJ2-1,ASSELAGGRIRAYNEQF
TRBV5-6,many,TRBJ2-3,ASSPRGPTDTQY
TRBV12-3/TRBV12-4,many,TRBJ1-6,ASSFYRANNSPLH
TRBV3-1,-,TRBJ2-7,ASSPRRGTSLHYEQY
TRBV19,-,TRBJ2-1,ASTEAGLYNEQF
TRBV9,-,TRBJ2-3,ASSVQVTTDTQY
TRBV5-1,-,TRBJ1-2,ASSLGQGGGST
TRBV18,few,TRBJ2-1,ASSPPELQGNEQF
TRBV6-2/TRBV6-3,few,TRBJ1-5,ASNGPTSNQPQH
TRBV12-3/TRBV12-4,few,TRBJ2-5,ASSSPGTGGETQY